These 29 T cell receptor beta chains were all obtained from the same sample, sequenced in a study of blood T cells in healthy people across ages (dated by TCRdb to between 2015 and 2016). Preparation of the library involved 5' RACE. The reads were generated on an Illumina HiSeq 2500. A second PCR of roughly 7 to 11 cycles was performed with a sample-barcoded 5' primer and a J-beta primer mix. In TCRdb, the public reads were trimmed at Q25 with fastp and aligned with MiXCR, with productive beta chains retained. For every CDR3 protein sequence, its rows merge into one entry that carries the most common genes and DNA. Counted in this sample were 1.5 million to 2 million distinct CDR3 sequences; just under 50% of them appeared once. The ten top clones hold over 2% of the sample. Specimen: blood. These receptors were obtained from a woman in her thirties or forties in good health.

This clonotype turned up a few times. This chain connects TRBV29-1 to TRBJ1-2; no clear D. The V gene's germline CDR1 is SQVTM and CDR2 ANQGSEA. V lost 3 bases to trimming and J lost 2 bases, with 7 bases between them. This CDR3 has 12 amino acids. This CDR3 is CSVEGSNYGYTF. DNA of the CDR3: TGCAGCGTTGAGGGCTCAAACTATGGCTACACCTTC.

As for this clonotype: The junction differs from germline at one of its ends, possibly a read error. V gene TRBV7-9 combines with J gene TRBJ2-3; the D gene is possibly TRBD1 (6 bases). In germline, CDR1 is SEHNR, CDR2 FQNEAQ (reference sequence). This CDR3 region has 16 residues. CDR3 amino acids: CASSYPDGQYRDTQNF. CDR3 bases: TGTGCCAGCAGCTACCCGGACGGACAGTACAGAGATACGCAGAATTTT.

This clonotype showed up just once. The chain links TRBV12-3 or TRBV12-4 to TRBJ1-2, with D hard to call. V lost 0 bases and J lost 2, with 10 bases in between. This CDR3 is built from 15 residues. The CDR3 protein is CASSLADPVNYGYTF. The CDR3 coding sequence is TGTGCCAGCAGTTTAGCGGATCCAGTAAACTATGGCTACACCTTC.

The chain recombines TRBV4-3 with TRBJ2-1; D not certain. CDR3 length: 18 amino acids. CDR1 LGHNA and CDR2 YSLEER come from the germline V gene. The V end lost 0 bases, the J end lost 0 bases, and 15 bases lay between the germline ends. CDR3 in DNA: TGCGCCAGCAGCCAAGATAAAGCCGGTTCCAACTCCTACAATGAGCAGTTCTTC. The encoded protein is CASSQDKAGSNSYNEQFF.

In this sample, this clonotype turned up a few times. An end of the junction differs from the germline gene, which may be a read error. CDR3 residues: CASTLGGGADYGYTF. The CDR3 DNA reads TGTGCCAGCACCTTAGGAGGGGGCGCGGACTATGGCTACACCTTC. The chain combines TRBV7-9 with TRBJ1-2; the match to TRBD1 covers 7 bases. Looked up from germline, CDR1 is SEHNR and CDR2 is FQNEAQ (reference sequence). The CDR3 runs 15 residues.

The V gene is TRBV2, the J gene TRBJ1-2, with TRBD1 matching over 11 bases. The CDR3 runs to 14 residues. After removal of 5 bases from V and 6 bases from J, the junction contained 5 bases not matched to a gene. CDR1 and CDR2 from the germline V gene are SNHLY and FYNNEI. This CDR3 reads CASSWDRGADGYTF. The CDR3 bases are TGTGCCAGCAGTTGGGACAGGGGGGCGGATGGCTACACCTTC.

In this sample, this clonotype turned up many times. The J gene is TRBJ2-1, the V gene TRBV29-1, with TRBD2 matching 11 bases. V dropped 1 base and J dropped 9; count of bases not matched to a gene: 5. CDR3 length: 14 residues. Germline V gene data show CDR1 as SQVTM and CDR2 as ANQGSEA. This CDR3 is CSVEAVAGGREQFF. CDR3 coding DNA: TGCAGCGTTGAAGCGGTAGCGGGGGGGCGTGAGCAGTTCTTC.

The chain links TRBV2 to TRBJ1-3; the match to TRBD1 covers 7 bases. The CDR3 is made up of 16 amino acids. V dropped 7 bases and J dropped 5; count of bases not matched to a gene: 14. The germline CDR1 and CDR2 sequences are SNHLY and FYNNEI. The CDR3 protein is CASMVTPGQIRNTIYF. The CDR3 region has the DNA TGTGCCAGCATGGTGACGCCGGGACAGATAAGAAACACCATATATTTT.

This chain joins TRBV5-5 and TRBJ2-2, with 9 bases lining up with TRBD2. This CDR3 is built from 16 residues. V shed 8 bases and J 4 bases; nucleotides not matched to a gene: 12. Germline assignment: CDR1 SGHKS and CDR2 YYEKEE (reference sequence). Here the CDR3 reads CASSGAGGLSTGELFF. CDR3 DNA sequence: TGTGCCAGTAGCGGTGCGGGGGGGCTTAGCACCGGGGAGCTGTTTTTT.

This chain connects TRBV11-2 to TRBJ2-5, with D maybe TRBD2 (5 bases). Germline CDR1 SGHAT, CDR2 FQNNGV. The CDR3 sequence is 13 residues long. Trimming pared 0 bases from V and 5 bases from J, leaving 7 bases between. The CDR3 DNA reads as TGTGCCAGCAGCTTAGAGGACTTTGAGACCCAGTACTTC. Protein: CASSLEDFETQYF.

CDR3 sequence reads: CASNFPLAGGSYEQYF. The CDR3 DNA follows: TGTGCCAGCAACTTCCCACTAGCGGGGGGTTCCTACGAGCAGTACTTC. J is TRBJ2-7 and V is TRBV6-2 or TRBV6-3, with 12 bases aligning to TRBD2. This CDR3 is 16 amino acids long. Germline lookup yields CDR1 MNHEY and CDR2 SVGEGT. V lost 7 bases and J lost 1; bases outside the gene matches: 8.

This clonotype came up a few times. The rearrangement joins TRBV4-2 to TRBJ2-7; D is perhaps TRBD1 or TRBD2 (5 bases each). Trimming took off 1 base at V and 9 bases at J, with 19 bases between the two ends. There are 15 residues in the CDR3. Germline lookup yields CDR1 LGHNA and CDR2 YNFKEQ. CDR3 nucleotides: TGTGCCAGCAGCCAAGGTACCGGGACGCAAATCGGGCAGTACTTC. Its protein is CASSQGTGTQIGQYF.

This chain uses TRBV4-2 with TRBJ2-4; 13 nucleotides match TRBD2. Germline-derived CDR1 and CDR2 are LGHNA and YNFKEQ. The CDR3 contains 16 residues. V shed 5 bases and J 8 bases; nucleotides not matched to a gene: 9. In nucleotides, the CDR3 is TGTGCCAGCAGCGGTCCGGGACTAGCGGGGCGGGACATTCAGTACTTC. Translated: CASSGPGLAGRDIQYF.

This chain uses TRBV20-1 with TRBJ2-5, with 8 positions matching TRBD2. The V gene's germline CDR1 is DFQATT and CDR2 SNEGSKA (reference sequence). CDR3 length: 13 amino acids. Losses at the gene ends were 5 bases for V and 5 bases for J; bases not matched to a gene: 7. CDR3 bases: TGCAGTGCTGGATCCGGGACTAGGGAGACCCAGTACTTC. This encodes CSAGSGTRETQYF.

This clonotype was recorded a few times. CDR3 DNA sequence: TGCAGTGCTAGTGGGTCGACCAGCGGGGGGCGAGAGCAGTACTTC. This gives the protein CSASGSTSGGREQYF. This chain connects TRBV20-1 to TRBJ2-7, with 9 bases lining up with TRBD2. Germline CDR1 DFQATT, CDR2 SNEGSKA (reference sequence). The CDR3 is 15 amino acids. The J segment lost 7 bases and the V segment lost 3 bases, leaving 13 bases of the junction unmatched.

This clonotype was observed a few times. The J gene is TRBJ2-5, the V gene TRBV11-2; 9 bases map to TRBD1. The DNA end lines up better with TRBJ2-7; the J call may be wrong. From germline, CDR1 is SGHAT and CDR2 FQNNGV. This CDR3 is 13 amino acids long. CDR3 coding DNA: TGTGCCAGCAGTCGGACAGGGGTTGGCGAGCAGTACTTC. This gives the protein CASSRTGVGEQYF.

This clonotype was observed at least ten times. The CDR3 spells CSAREGGPQETQYF. Here the CDR3 DNA reads TGCAGTGCTAGAGAGGGCGGCCCCCAAGAGACCCAGTACTTC. The chain carries TRBV20-1 and TRBJ2-5, with D hard to call. Germline CDR1 reads DFQATT; CDR2 reads SNEGSKA (reference sequence). This CDR3 is 14 amino acids long. Trimming took off 0 bases at V and 1 base at J, with 9 bases between the two ends.

V gene TRBV15 combines with J gene TRBJ2-6; D is uncertain. CDR1 is LNHNV and CDR2 is YYDKDF in the germline V gene (reference sequence). V lost 5 bases, J lost 0 bases, and 8 bases lay in between. The CDR3 runs to 15 residues. The CDR3 DNA is TGTGCCACCAGCGCCGCTGGCTCTGGGGCCAACGTCCTGACTTTC. This encodes CATSAAGSGANVLTF. The full variable domain, its missing parts supplied by reference TRBV15 and TRBJ2-6, is DAMVIQNPRYQVTQFGKPVTLSCSQTLNHNVMYWYQQKSSQAPKLLFHYYDKDFNNEADTPDNFQSRRPNTSFCFLDIRSPGLGDTAMYLCATSAAGSGANVLTFGAGSRLTVL.

The V and J genes are TRBV18 and TRBJ2-5; D is undetermined. V was shortened by 3 bases and J by 5 bases, with 10 bases between the two germline ends. CDR1 KGHSH and CDR2 LQKENI come from the germline V gene. The length of the CDR3 is 13 residues. The CDR3 spells CASSPNLEETQYF. DNA of the CDR3: TGTGCCAGCTCACCTAATCTTGAGGAGACCCAGTACTTC. The full variable domain, its missing parts supplied by reference TRBV18 and TRBJ2-5, is NAGVMQNPRHLVRRRGQEARLRCSPMKGHSHVYWYRQLPEEGLKFMVYLQKENIIDESGMPKERFSAEFPKEGPSILRIQQVVRGDSAAYFCASSPNLEETQYFGPGTRLLVL.

This clonotype was seen just once. The chain joins TRBV15 to TRBJ1-6; D remains unclear. Trimming shortened V by 2 bases and J by 9 bases, and 8 bases separated the two germline ends. Germline-derived CDR1 and CDR2 are LNHNV and YYDKDF (reference sequence). This CDR3 comprises 13 residues. CDR3 sequence (DNA): TGTGCCACCAGCAGAAGGGTGGGTTCACCCCTCCACTTT. Protein product: CATSRRVGSPLHF.

This clonotype came up once. The chain employs TRBV20-1 and TRBJ1-2; 7 nucleotides match TRBD1. There are 16 residues in the CDR3. The V segment lost 6 bases and the J segment 6 bases; nucleotides outside the gene matches: 19. The germline CDR1 and CDR2 sequences are DFQATT and SNEGSKA (reference sequence). Here the CDR3 reads CSAHESGTAGLDGYTF. The CDR3 bases are TGCAGTGCGCACGAATCCGGGACAGCGGGGTTGGATGGCTACACCTTC.

V gene TRBV7-2 combines with J gene TRBJ1-6; D might be TRBD1 (6 bases). From germline, CDR1 is SGHTA and CDR2 FQGNSA. CDR3 length: 16 amino acids. V was pared by 0 bases and J by 7 bases, with 13 bases between. CDR3 bases: TGTGCCAGCAGCTTAGCGCGTATGGGGGCGAATTCACCCCTCCACTTT. This codes for CASSLARMGANSPLHF.

The chain couples TRBV9 to TRBJ2-3; D may be TRBD2 (6 bases). The CDR3 spans 13 residues. V was cut by 7 bases and J by 2 bases, with 11 bases left in between. Germline CDR1 is SGDLS and CDR2 is YYNGEE. The CDR3 nucleotides read TGTGCCAGCGGGGGGAGTTTCACAGATACGCAGTATTTT. The encoded protein is CASGGSFTDTQYF.

In this sample, this clonotype turned up once. The chain joins TRBV2 to TRBJ2-3; either TRBD1 or TRBD2 may supply D (5 bases each). CDR1 is SNHLY, CDR2 FYNNEI, per germline. Between the trimmed V and J ends, which lost 4 bases and 4 bases, there was a span of 9 bases. This CDR3 contains 13 residues. Here the CDR3 DNA reads TGTGCCAGCAGTGGGGGGATTCCAGATACGCAGTATTTT. Residues: CASSGGIPDTQYF.

The chain has TRBV16 and TRBJ1-2; 8 bases match TRBD1. J lost 8 bases, V lost 3 bases, and 14 bases had no gene match. Germline-derived CDR1 and CDR2 are KGHSY and FQNENV. The CDR3 has 16 residues. CDR3 bases: TGTGCCAGCAGCCAGGGGGACAGGCCTTCCCTCTACGGCTACACCTTC. Its protein product is CASSQGDRPSLYGYTF.

The CDR3, as DNA: TGTGCCGGTGGACTCTCCCACACCGGGGAGCTGTTTTTT. Its translation: CAGGLSHTGELFF. The rearrangement links TRBV6-2 or TRBV6-3 to TRBJ2-2, with D possibly being TRBD2 (5 bases). Per the germline V gene, CDR1 is MNHEY and CDR2 is SVGEGT. V dropped 11 bases and J dropped 3 bases, with 13 bases sitting between them. CDR3 length equals 13 residues.

CDR3 residues: CASSPRGQTYNEQFF. In nucleotides, the CDR3 is TGTGCCAGCAGCCCACGGGGACAGACCTACAATGAGCAGTTCTTC. The rearrangement joins TRBV7-9 to TRBJ2-1; 7 bases are a match to TRBD1. CDR1 is SEHNR and CDR2 is FQNEAQ in the germline V gene (reference sequence). There are 15 residues in the CDR3. J gave up 2 bases and V 5 bases, and 6 bases lay outside the gene matches.

In regard to this clonotype: One junction end disagrees with the germline gene, perhaps due to a read error. The chain carries TRBV9 and TRBJ1-2; 11 bases are shared with TRBD1. The CDR3 length is 15 residues. Germline CDR1 is SGDLS and CDR2 is YYNGEE. In DNA form, the CDR3 reads TGTGCCAGCAGCACTAGGACAGGGGGCCACTATGGCCACACCTTC. As protein: CASSTRTGGHYGHTF.

This chain uses TRBV4-3 with TRBJ2-4, with D hard to call. Per germline, CDR1 LGHNA and CDR2 YSLEER. CDR3 length: 15 residues. Trimming cost V 0 bases and J 13 bases, with 19 bases left between them. The CDR3, as DNA: TGCGCCAGCAGCCAAGATCGTGAAGTGAGCTACGCGCAGTACTTC. Encoded protein: CASSQDREVSYAQYF.